The 20 T cell receptor beta chains listed next were all sequenced from one sample in a study of T-cell memory formation after mild COVID-19. TCRdb reprocessed the 5' RACE reads via MiXCR and lists one record per CDR3 protein. The sample contains about 250,000 distinct CDR3 sequences, just over 15% of which appear only once. Sequencing was carried out using PBMCs or a T cell subset sorted from them (not recorded which). The origin of the receptors is an adult woman who had mild COVID-19 (a few samples of this study predate the infection). Cell type and time point are not known.

This clonotype was counted only a few times. This sequence joins TRBV13 and TRBJ2-7; 8 nucleotides match TRBD2. Trimming cost V 1 base and J 6 bases; bases outside gene matches: 23. CDR1 is PRHDT and CDR2 is FYEKMQ in the germline V gene (reference sequence). CDR3 length: 20 residues. CDR3 loop: CASSLAPTVINSGKTSEQYF. The CDR3 nucleotides read TGTGCCAGCAGCTTAGCTCCGACCGTAATTAATAGCGGGAAAACCAGCGAGCAGTACTTC. Looking up the rest from reference TRBV13 and TRBJ2-7 gives the full variable domain: AAGVIQSPRHLIKEKRETATLKCYPIPRHDTVYWYQQGPGQDPQFLISFYEKMQSDKGSIPDRFSAQQFSDYHSELNMSSLELGDSALYFCASSLAPTVINSGKTSEQYFGPGTRLTVT.

This clonotype was counted only a few times. The genes are TRBV20-1 and TRBJ1-5; maybe TRBD1 (5 bases). The CDR3 is 14 residues long. Per germline, CDR1 DFQATT and CDR2 SNEGSKA (reference sequence). The germline V and J ends were trimmed by 1 base and 3 bases, with 10 bases remaining between them. Here the CDR3 DNA reads TGCAGTGCTAGAGGCAGGGAGGACAATCAGCCCCAGCATTTT. The encoded protein is CSARGREDNQPQHF.

V is TRBV7-2 and J is TRBJ2-2; 7 nucleotides line up with TRBD2. Germline values: CDR1 SGHTA, CDR2 FQGNSA. Trimming at V came to 4 bases and at J to 4 bases, leaving 6 bases not matched to a gene. CDR3 length: 15 amino acids. CDR3 in DNA: TGTGCCAGCAGCTGGACTAGGCGGGGCACCGGGGAGCTGTTTTTT. Translating gives CASSWTRRGTGELFF.

This clonotype has a handful of counts. The chain uses TRBV27 and TRBJ1-5; 8 bases fit TRBD1. This CDR3 region has 15 residues. Germline trimming cut 5 bases from V and 4 bases from J; bases unmatched to any gene: 7. Looked up from germline, CDR1 is MNHEY and CDR2 is SMNVEV (reference sequence). In DNA, the CDR3 is TGTGCCAGCAGTCCAGGGACAGGACCTAATCAGCCCCAGCATTTT. It yields the protein CASSPGTGPNQPQHF.

This sequence joins TRBV12-3 or TRBV12-4 and TRBJ1-5; tentatively, D is TRBD1 (5 bases). V dropped 7 bases and J dropped 11 bases, with 21 bases sitting between them. This CDR3 comprises 14 residues. In DNA, the CDR3 is TGTGCCAGCACCGAGCGGACACCTGTTTCGTCCCAGCATTTT. It yields the protein CASTERTPVSSQHF.

This chain uses TRBV4-2 with TRBJ1-6, with D unclear. Trimming took 1 base from V and 7 from J, leaving 8 bases between them. Germline V gene sequence: CDR1 LGHNA, CDR2 YNFKEQ. The CDR3 covers 14 residues. CDR3 coding DNA: TGTGCCAGCAGCCAAGTGGCGGAGAATTCACCCCTCCACTTT. This translates into CASSQVAENSPLHF.

The chain joins TRBV27 to TRBJ2-1; possibly TRBD2 for D (5 bases). The germline gives CDR1 MNHEY, CDR2 SMNVEV (reference sequence). The V and J ends lost 10 bases and 1 base respectively, with 14 bases between them. The CDR3 spans 14 residues. The CDR3, as DNA: TGTGCCACTAGCCGGCAAAATTCCTACAATGAGCAGTTCTTC. Its protein is CATSRQNSYNEQFF.

The rearrangement joins TRBV5-5 to TRBJ2-2; perhaps TRBD1 as D (7 bases). Trimming shortened V by 5 bases and J by 3 bases, and 14 bases separated the two germline ends. The CDR3 runs 15 residues. Germline V gene lookup returns CDR1 SGHKS and CDR2 YYEKEE (reference sequence). The CDR3 protein is CASSSTGDYTGELFF. The CDR3 bases are TGTGCCAGCAGTTCTACAGGGGACTACACCGGGGAGCTGTTTTTT. The complete variable domain, with remaining parts taken from reference TRBV5-5 and TRBJ2-2, reads DAGVTQSPTHLIKTRGQQVTLRCSPISGHKSVSWYQQVLGQGPQFIFQYYEKEERGRGNFPDRFSARQFPNYSSELNVNALLLGDSALYLCASSSTGDYTGELFFGEGSRLTVL.

This clonotype was picked up a small number of times. This sequence joins TRBV29-1 and TRBJ1-1, with D possibly being TRBD1 (5 bases). The germline V gene encodes CDR1 SQVTM and CDR2 ANQGSEA. The CDR3 contains 13 residues. Trimming stripped 0 bases from V and 8 bases from J, with 13 bases between. CDR3 bases: TGCAGCGTTGAAGATCGCGGGGGGACGGAAGCTTTCTTT. Translating it yields CSVEDRGGTEAFF.

This clonotype was counted at least ten times. This chain joins TRBV5-1 and TRBJ2-7; 8 nucleotides line up with TRBD2. Germline assignment: CDR1 SGHRS and CDR2 YFSETQ. The CDR3 extends over 17 amino acids. V dropped 0 bases and J dropped 1; count of bases not matched to a gene: 9. CDR3 sequence reads: CASSLAAGGVRSYEQYF. Written as DNA, the CDR3 is TGCGCCAGCAGCTTGGCGGCGGGGGGCGTTCGATCCTACGAGCAGTACTTC.

There are a few counts of this clonotype. The gene calls are TRBV7-2 and TRBJ2-7; D is unresolved. Germline V gene data show CDR1 as SGHTA and CDR2 as FQGNSA. This CDR3 contains 13 residues. V was trimmed by 4 bases and J by 0 bases, leaving 7 bases between them. The CDR3 bases are TGTGCCAGCAGCTGGTCGGCCTCCTACGAGCAGTACTTC. Its protein is CASSWSASYEQYF.

J is TRBJ2-3 and V is TRBV4-2; 7 bases fit TRBD1. The CDR3 runs 16 residues. Trimming took 4 bases from V and 4 from J; bases not matched to a gene: 11. Germline values: CDR1 LGHNA, CDR2 YNFKEQ. CDR3 sequence (DNA): TGTGCCAGCAGCCGAGGGACAGAGGTTCAGGCAGATACGCAGTATTTT. It codes for CASSRGTEVQADTQYF.

The chain recombines TRBV7-8 with TRBJ2-4; no clear D gene. CDR1 and CDR2 from the germline V gene are SGHVS and FQNEAQ. With 8 bases removed from V and 0 bases from J, the gap between germline ends came to 8 bases. The CDR3 covers 13 residues. The CDR3 protein is CASLPLAKNIQYF. The CDR3, as DNA: TGTGCCAGCCTACCCCTAGCCAAAAACATTCAGTACTTC.

The sample holds a few counts of this clonotype. The chain recombines TRBV7-2 with TRBJ2-3; TRBD2 might be the D (6 bases). The CDR3 covers 15 residues. The germline V gene encodes CDR1 SGHTA and CDR2 FQGNSA. Trimming left V 1 base short and J 4 bases short, with 12 bases between. In DNA, the CDR3 is TGTGCCAGCAGCTTAGTGGGAGGATCGTCAGATACGCAGTATTTT. Protein sequence: CASSLVGGSSDTQYF.

The DNA for the CDR3 is TGTGCCAGCAAGGAAGACAGTGGGTCCTACAATGAGCAGTTCTTC. Its translation: CASKEDSGSYNEQFF. The V call is TRBV2, the J call TRBJ2-1, with D tentatively TRBD1 (5 bases). Germline loops: CDR1 SNHLY, CDR2 FYNNEI. The CDR3 length is 15 residues. V gave up 7 bases and J gave up 1 base, with 14 bases separating them.

The chain links TRBV10-3 to TRBJ2-5; TRBD1 aligns across 7 bases. Trimming cost V 6 bases and J 2 bases; bases outside gene matches: 6. CDR1 and CDR2 from the germline V gene are ENHRY and SYGVKD. This CDR3 is 14 amino acids long. The CDR3 DNA reads as TGTGCCATCAGAGGGGGCAGGGTACAAGAGACCCAGTACTTC. This translates into CAIRGGRVQETQYF.

Here the CDR3 DNA reads TGTGCCAGCAGCACCTACGGTCATTCACCCCTCCACTTT. This encodes CASSTYGHSPLHF. The V gene is TRBV12-3 or TRBV12-4, the J gene TRBJ1-6; D gene uncertain. V was pared by 6 bases and J by 8 bases, with 11 bases between. The CDR3 runs 13 residues.

The J gene is TRBJ1-2, the V gene TRBV12-3 or TRBV12-4, with D possibly being TRBD1 (6 bases). This CDR3 is 13 amino acids long. V shed 3 bases and J shed 7 bases, with 12 bases lying between them. The CDR3 DNA reads TGTGCCAGCAGTTTCCAGGGGAGGGGTGGCTACACCTTC. Protein: CASSFQGRGGYTF.

V is TRBV5-1 and J is TRBJ1-5; 8 bases line up with TRBD1. V gave up 0 bases and J gave up 4 bases; unmatched junction bases: 3. Germline V gene lookup returns CDR1 SGHRS and CDR2 YFSETQ. CDR3 length: 15 amino acids. The CDR3 DNA follows: TGCGCCAGCAGCTTGGACGGACAGGGAAATCAGCCCCAGCATTTT. Its protein product is CASSLDGQGNQPQHF.

This clonotype was seen a handful of times. V usage is TRBV5-1 and J usage is TRBJ2-6, with a possible D match to TRBD1 (5 bases). The V end was cut by 0 bases, the J end by 0 bases, with 13 bases between. CDR1 and CDR2 (germline): SGHRS, YFSETQ. The CDR3 length is 18 residues. The CDR3 sequence: CASSLAAGMPSGANVLTF. The CDR3 DNA reads TGCGCCAGCAGCTTGGCGGCAGGGATGCCCTCTGGGGCCAACGTCCTGACTTTC.